This T cell receptor (beta chain) was documented in a study of cytomegalovirus exposure and HLA in healthy donors. Study-wide background: Approximately 180 million T cells yielded roughly 120 million unique TCR beta sequences in earlier analysis. An early data release held tens of millions of unique TCRs from HLA-typed donors. Study-wide points: For TCR beta chains, V- and J-gene trimming was later linked to a missense DCLRE1C variant. A previous analysis found most TCR beta V segments productive roughly 90% or roughly 30% of the time.

Primers included in the PCR were 60 Vbeta and 13 Jbeta primers. Sequencing used immunoSEQ multiplex PCR; TCRdb keeps in-frame clones, though not all of them. Seen here are roughly 99,000 clones, roughly three quarters observed once, and the top ten hold roughly 2%. On this clone itself: What it recognizes is unknown.

CDR3 length: 13 amino acids. Germline V gene sequence: CDR1 SGHTA, CDR2 FQGNSA. This TCR was recovered from a man younger than 35 in good health and CMV-seronegative. Source material: PBMCs. The chain has TRBV7-2 and TRBJ2-5, with D tentatively TRBD2 (5 bases). The DNA end favors TRBJ2-7, so the J call may be wrong. DNA for the CDR3: TGTGCCAGCAGCTTAGCGGGGAGAAACGAGCAGTACTTC. Its translation is CASSLAGRNEQYF.